The 26 T cell receptor beta chains presented below share a single source sample, sequenced in a study of blood T cell repertoires in COVID-19. Some clones are missing from TCRdb's copy, which holds only in-frame ones; the method was immunoSEQ multiplex PCR. The table has just over 250,000 clones, about 89% seen once. The sequenced material came from peripheral blood. Source of these receptors: a middle-aged man who had recovered from COVID-19.

The CDR3: CASSKVADEQFF. Written as DNA, the CDR3 is TGTGCCAGCAGCAAGGTGGCGGATGAGCAGTTCTTC. The chain couples TRBV5-4 to TRBJ2-1; D gene uncertain. Trimming pared 4 bases from V and 8 bases from J, leaving 10 bases between. This CDR3 spans 12 amino acids. Germline V gene data show CDR1 as SGHNT and CDR2 as YYREEE (reference sequence).

The chain uses TRBV11-2 and TRBJ2-3; 15 bases agree with TRBD2. The length of the CDR3 is 17 residues. Germline V gene lookup returns CDR1 SGHAT and CDR2 FQNNGV. The V and J ends lost 3 bases and 3 bases, in that order; junction bases with no gene match: 4. CDR3 loop: CASSLGLAGGRTDTQYF. The CDR3 region has the DNA TGTGCCAGCAGCTTGGGACTAGCGGGGGGTAGGACAGATACGCAGTATTTT.

The rearrangement links TRBV6-5 to TRBJ1-1; 7 bases map to TRBD1. This CDR3 has 15 residues. V gave up 1 base and J gave up 6 bases; unmatched junction bases: 8. The germline gives CDR1 MNHEY, CDR2 SVGAGI. This chain's CDR3 is CASSYLAGGEAEAFF. The CDR3 bases are TGTGCCAGCAGTTACTTAGCAGGGGGAGAGGCTGAAGCTTTCTTT.

The genes are TRBV6-5 and TRBJ1-5; D is possibly TRBD1 (6 bases). CDR1 MNHEY and CDR2 SVGAGI come from the germline V gene. The CDR3 extends over 14 amino acids. Trimming stripped 6 bases from V and 6 bases from J, with 15 bases between. For the CDR3, the DNA is TGTGCCAGCAGCCCCGACCCAGGGGTTCAGCCCCAGCATTTT. Encoded protein: CASSPDPGVQPQHF.

At least ten counts were recorded for this clone. The chain is built from TRBV19 and TRBJ2-1, with D possibly TRBD1 on 5 matching bases. The V gene's germline CDR1 is LNHDA and CDR2 SQIVND (reference sequence). Trimming removed 8 bases at V and 6 bases at J, with 11 bases between. The length of the CDR3 is 12 residues. The CDR3 is CASAQGSNEQFF. CDR3 coding DNA: TGTGCCAGTGCCCAGGGTTCCAATGAGCAGTTCTTC.

The rearrangement uses TRBV15 and TRBJ1-5; D is uncertain. CDR1 is LNHNV, CDR2 YYDKDF, per germline (reference sequence). The V and J ends lost 8 bases and 5 bases respectively, with 10 bases between them. The CDR3 length is 12 residues. CDR3 loop: CATRGRDQPQHF. CDR3 nucleotide sequence: TGTGCCACCCGGGGTAGGGATCAGCCCCAGCATTTT.

CDR3 in DNA: TGTGCCTGGAGTGTACAAAGGGGTGGTAGCGGTATAAGAGAGCAGTTCTTC. Its translation: CAWSVQRGGSGIREQFF. This rearrangement joins TRBV30 to TRBJ2-1; maybe TRBD2 (6 bases). There are 17 residues in the CDR3. V lost 0 bases, J lost 10 bases, and 25 bases lay in between. The germline gives CDR1 GTSNPN, CDR2 SVGIG (reference sequence).

The chain couples TRBV14 to TRBJ1-3; unclear D gene. This CDR3 is 14 amino acids long. V lost 2 bases to trimming and J lost 1 base, with 6 bases between them. In germline, CDR1 is SGHDN, CDR2 FVKESK. DNA for the CDR3: TGTGCCAGCAGCCAATCCGTATCTGGAAACACCATATATTTT. Amino acids: CASSQSVSGNTIYF. Together with reference TRBV14 and TRBJ1-3, the CDR3 gives the full variable domain: EAGVTQFPSHSVIEKGQTVTLRCDPISGHDNLYWYRRVMGKEIKFLLHFVKESKQDESGMPNNRFLAERTGGTYSTLKVQPAELEDSGVYFCASSQSVSGNTIYFGEGSWLTVV.

A few counts support this clone. The rearrangement uses TRBV29-1 and TRBJ1-3, with a weak D call TRBD1 (6 bases). The CDR3 covers 14 residues. Germline values: CDR1 SQVTM, CDR2 ANQGSEA. The ends were cut back, 7 bases at V and 3 bases at J, with 16 bases in the middle. CDR3 loop: CSAGEGGVGNTIYF. In nucleotides, the CDR3 is TGCAGCGCCGGGGAGGGGGGCGTTGGAAACACCATATATTTT.

V is TRBV7-9 and J is TRBJ2-1; D gene ambiguous. Germline lookup yields CDR1 SEHNR and CDR2 FQNEAQ (reference sequence). The CDR3 covers 16 residues. V lost 1 base to trimming and J lost 0 bases, with 10 bases between them. This CDR3 is CASSLVGGTSYNEQFF. In DNA form, the CDR3 reads TGTGCCAGCAGCTTAGTCGGCGGAACCTCCTACAATGAGCAGTTCTTC.

CDR3 region: CSARDRDSDNLNYGYTF. In DNA form, the CDR3 reads TGCAGCGCCCGAGACCGGGACAGCGATAACCTTAACTATGGCTACACCTTC. V is TRBV29-1 and J is TRBJ1-2; 7 nucleotides agree with TRBD1. The V gene end was trimmed by 7 bases and the J gene end by 1 base; junction bases not matched to a gene: 18. Germline V gives CDR1 SQVTM, CDR2 ANQGSEA. This CDR3 contains 17 residues.

The V call is TRBV6-6, the J call TRBJ2-4, with D possibly being TRBD2 (6 bases). V lost 10 bases and J lost 0, with 16 bases in between. There are 15 residues in the CDR3. Germline lookup yields CDR1 MNHNY and CDR2 SVGAGI (reference sequence). The CDR3 DNA sequence: TGTGCCATCTCCTCGGGGCGGGAAGCCAAAAACATTCAGTACTTC. This codes for CAISSGREAKNIQYF.

The chain combines TRBV5-1 with TRBJ2-1; 14 nucleotides agree with TRBD2. Germline V lookup: CDR1 SGHRS, CDR2 YFSETQ. The junction had 8 bases not matched to a gene; V was cut back by 4 bases and J by 8 bases. The CDR3 consists of 16 residues. CDR3: CASSAGTSGRGYEQFF. CDR3 DNA sequence: TGCGCCAGCAGCGCCGGGACTAGCGGGAGAGGTTATGAGCAGTTCTTC. The full variable domain, completed using reference TRBV5-1 and TRBJ2-1, is KAGVTQTPRYLIKTRGQQVTLSCSPISGHRSVSWYQQTPGQGLQFLFEYFSETQRNKGNFPGRFSGRQFSNSRSEMNVSTLELGDSALYLCASSAGTSGRGYEQFFGPGTRLTVL.

The J gene is TRBJ2-7, the V gene TRBV27, with TRBD1 as a possible D gene (7 bases). CDR3 length equals 16 residues. Trimming stripped 6 bases from V and 2 bases from J, with 20 bases between. CDR1 MNHEY and CDR2 SMNVEV come from the germline V gene (reference sequence). CDR3 sequence: CASSDNGGDRPYEQYF. The DNA of the CDR3 is TGTGCCAGCAGCGACAACGGAGGGGACAGACCCTACGAGCAGTACTTC.

This sequence joins TRBV10-3 and TRBJ2-2; D is perhaps TRBD1 (5 bases). V gave up 0 bases and J gave up 1 base, with 18 bases separating them. The CDR3 consists of 19 residues. Germline V CDR1 and CDR2: ENHRY, SYGVKD. DNA of the CDR3: TGTGCCATCAGTGAGTCGGTCGGCCAGGGCCAAATGAACACCGGGGAGCTGTTTTTT. Its protein product is CAISESVGQGQMNTGELFF.

This rearrangement joins TRBV5-4 to TRBJ2-2, with 12 bases lining up with TRBD1. In germline, CDR1 is SGHNT, CDR2 YYREEE (reference sequence). The CDR3 has 16 amino acids. V gave up 2 bases and J gave up 7 bases; unmatched junction bases: 6. CDR3 in DNA: TGTGCCAGCAGCTTCTGGGACAGGGGGCTAAGCGGGGAGCTGTTTTTT. Its protein is CASSFWDRGLSGELFF.

The J gene is TRBJ2-7, the V gene TRBV19; 7 bases line up with TRBD1. CDR3 length: 18 amino acids. Germline CDR1 and CDR2: LNHDA and SQIVND (reference sequence). Trimming removed 1 base from V and 0 bases from J; junction bases left unmatched: 12. The CDR3 nucleotides read TGTGCCAGTAGTATAGCAGGGACAGCAATGTTGAACTCCTACGAGCAGTACTTC. Translating it yields CASSIAGTAMLNSYEQYF.

The V gene is TRBV19, the J gene TRBJ2-1; TRBD2 matches at 9 bases. Germline V gives CDR1 LNHDA, CDR2 SQIVND (reference sequence). V shed 5 bases, J shed 0 bases, and the junction held 8 bases outside the gene matches. The CDR3 covers 17 residues. The DNA of the CDR3 is TGTGCCAGTAGTCTGCGGACTAGCGTATTCTCCTACAATGAGCAGTTCTTC. Protein product: CASSLRTSVFSYNEQFF.

The chain carries TRBV30 and TRBJ2-2; D assignment may be TRBD1 or TRBD2 (5 bases each). The germline V gene has CDR1 GTSNPN and CDR2 SVGIG (reference sequence). CDR3 length equals 14 residues. The V end was cut by 5 bases, the J end by 1 base, with 11 bases between. The CDR3 loop is CAWGTGWNTGELFF. The CDR3 coding sequence is TGTGCCTGGGGGACGGGATGGAACACCGGGGAGCTGTTTTTT.

This clone was counted between two and nine times. This chain joins TRBV19 and TRBJ2-1; D unresolved. Germline CDR1 and CDR2: LNHDA and SQIVND (reference sequence). Deletions cut 3 bases from V and 0 bases from J, with 9 bases between. The CDR3 covers 15 residues. As DNA, the CDR3 is TGTGCCAGTAGTATCGGGTTAGGCTCCTACAATGAGCAGTTCTTC. Its protein product is CASSIGLGSYNEQFF.

The chain joins TRBV7-9 to TRBJ2-7; 7 bases match TRBD2. V lost 7 bases, J lost 0 bases, and 9 bases stayed unmatched. CDR1 and CDR2 (germline): SEHNR, FQNEAQ (reference sequence). The CDR3 contains 15 residues. CDR3 DNA sequence: TGTGCCAGCAAAACCCAGGGAGGGAGCTCCTACGAGCAGTACTTC. Protein: CASKTQGGSSYEQYF. The full variable domain, in which reference TRBV7-9 and TRBJ2-7 provide the parts outside the CDR3, is DTGVSQNPRHKITKRGQNVTFRCDPISEHNRLYWYRQTLGQGPEFLTYFQNEAQLEKSRLLSDRFSAERPKGSFSTLEIQRTEQGDSAMYLCASKTQGGSSYEQYFGPGTRLTVT.

The chain combines TRBV12-3 or TRBV12-4 with TRBJ2-2; no firm D call. The CDR3 totals 13 residues. Trimming left V 5 bases short and J 7 bases short, with 11 bases between. The CDR3 sequence is CASSQAKSGELFF. The CDR3 DNA reads TGTGCCAGCAGTCAGGCTAAGAGCGGGGAGCTGTTTTTT.

The rearrangement links TRBV19 to TRBJ1-3, with TRBD1 matching 8 bases. This CDR3 contains 15 residues. Germline V gene data show CDR1 as LNHDA and CDR2 as SQIVND (reference sequence). The junction had 8 bases not matched to a gene; V was cut back by 7 bases and J by 3 bases. The CDR3 region has the DNA TGTGCCAGTACCTTAAGGACAGGGAATGGAAACACCATATATTTT. Residues: CASTLRTGNGNTIYF.

The gene calls are TRBV6-2 or TRBV6-3 and TRBJ1-1; D not resolved. The V gene's germline CDR1 is MNHEY and CDR2 SVGEGT. CDR3 size: 14 residues. V lost 6 bases and J lost 7, with 18 bases in between. CDR3 protein: CASSPLISRGEAFF. CDR3 DNA sequence: TGTGCCAGCAGCCCCCTTATCTCACGGGGTGAAGCTTTCTTT.

This rearrangement joins TRBV6-5 to TRBJ2-7, with D perhaps TRBD1 (6 bases). The germline V gene encodes CDR1 MNHEY and CDR2 SVGAGI. The CDR3 has 14 amino acids. The V gene lost 8 bases and the J gene lost 4 bases, with 18 bases spanning the gap. The CDR3 is CASSEAGRGYEQYF. DNA of the CDR3: TGTGCCAGCTCTGAGGCGGGCAGGGGTTACGAGCAGTACTTC.

The chain has TRBV6-5 and TRBJ1-1; D uncertain. CDR1 is MNHEY, CDR2 SVGAGI, per germline. This CDR3 region has 15 residues. V was clipped by 0 bases and J by 5 bases, with 13 bases between them. This CDR3 reads CASSYSDVGGTEAFF. CDR3 nucleotides: TGTGCCAGCAGTTACTCCGACGTGGGAGGTACTGAAGCTTTCTTT.